The rows below give T cell receptor beta chains drawn from one sample of a study of T-cell reconstitution after alpha-beta-depleted transplantation in children. One entry per CDR3 protein, called by TCRdb with MiXCR from the PCR reads. This sample has approximately 630,000 distinct CDR3 sequences, with under 15% found just once. The sequences come from PBMCs, collected before TCRalphabeta/CD19-depleted stem cell transplant. Receptors were obtained from a girl aged 2 to 9 with congenital amegakaryocytic thrombocytopenia, due to receive a stem cell transplant. Each CDR3 is given with its conserved first and last residue.

TRBJ1-3 14 TRBV18 CASSQGFSGNTIYF
TRBJ1-5 12 TRBV29-1 CSVEGQGQPQHF
TRBJ1-5 14 TRBV7-2 CASSPKDRAQPQHF
TRBJ2-4 13 TRBV29-1 CSVVWRNRVIQYF
TRBJ2-1 13 TRBV3-1 CASSQVGKDEQFF
TRBJ2-1 14 TRBV5-1 CASSPDYGGNEQFF
TRBJ1-6 13 TRBV20-1 CSATGQGNSPLHF
TRBJ2-7 15 TRBV7-2 CASSYGRGSSYEQYF
TRBJ2-5 16 TRBV28 CASSMGPLVDRETQYF
TRBJ1-1 12 TRBV6-1 CASPPSMTEAFF
TRBJ2-3 15 TRBV12-3/TRBV12-4 CASSLVWEAEDTQYF
TRBJ2-5 18 TRBV10-3 CAISAVSSPEGYQETQYF
TRBJ2-4 13 TRBV5-1 CASSLGQGNIQYF
TRBJ2-5 14 TRBV6-1 CASSEPLWPETQYF
TRBJ2-3 15 TRBV12-3/TRBV12-4 CASMASGRARDTQYF
TRBJ2-7 14 TRBV11-2 CASTARTSLGEQYF
TRBJ1-3 17 TRBV5-6 CASSADARAYSGNTIYF
TRBJ2-3 17 TRBV5-1 CASNWGAQGAWTDTQYF
TRBJ2-1 16 TRBV27 CASSTLTSGRPSEQFF
TRBJ2-5 18 TRBV6-5 CASSYSGFGLAGLETQYF
TRBJ2-3 15 TRBV20-1 CSAQGLAGNADTQYF
TRBJ2-1 16 TRBV9 CASSVASLAGDNEQFF
TRBJ2-7 15 TRBV27 CASRQITGPTYEQYF
TRBJ2-2 14 TRBV20-1 CSASGTSNTGELFF
TRBJ2-3 15 TRBV7-8 CASSRAGGDFGTQYF
TRBJ2-1 18 TRBV7-2 CASSSLGLAGPFYNEQFF
TRBJ2-1 17 TRBV7-9 CASSTTLRAGEGNEQFF
TRBJ2-2 16 TRBV5-1 CASSTYRVANTGELFF
TRBJ1-1 13 TRBV30 CARWTPGDTEAFF
TRBJ2-1 12 TRBV20-1 CITTDRHNEQFF
TRBJ2-1 14 TRBV14 CASSPPSGGGEQFF
TRBJ2-1 15 TRBV20-1 CSAREGQRSYNEQFF
TRBJ2-5 16 TRBV2 CASTETSRGTQETQYF
TRBJ1-5 15 TRBV6-5 CASRLGTGGEQPQHF
TRBJ2-7 14 TRBV3-1 CASSNRDSSYEQYF
TRBJ1-5 8 TRBV20-1 CAYEPQHF
TRBJ2-1 14 TRBV21-1 CASSKGSPFLEEFF
TRBJ2-5 15 TRBV10-3 CAISDARGEEETQYF
TRBJ1-1 13 TRBV6-1 CASRQGVNTEAFF
TRBJ2-4 17 TRBV28 CASSLRGYGAAKNIQHF
TRBJ2-2 13 TRBV11-1 CASSYQGPGELFF
TRBJ2-3 16 TRBV6-1 CASRRGLAGETDTQYF
TRBJ1-5 16 TRBV15 CATSRYGGGRNQPQHF
TRBJ2-3 18 TRBV29-1 CSVSMILDSLPGTDTQYF
TRBJ1-5 12 TRBV27 CASRGAGQPQHF
TRBJ1-1 10 TRBV29-1 CSVGNYEAFF
TRBJ2-5 16 TRBV7-2 CASSLNAGGSRETQYF
TRBJ2-1 21 TRBV24-1 CAASYSFGGNSGRARYNEQFF
TRBJ2-7 13 TRBV5-1 CASSTRGNYEQYF
TRBJ1-2 16 TRBV18 CASSRPVTDRRYGYTF
TRBJ2-5 13 TRBV4-1 CASSQVSHETQYF
TRBJ1-1 12 TRBV20-1 CSASKDGTEAFF
TRBJ2-5 13 TRBV10-2 CASSLDYWETQYF
TRBJ2-4 15 TRBV29-1 CSAYDRITTKNIQYF
TRBJ1-1 14 TRBV4-1 CASGPGLLGTEAFF
TRBJ2-7 13 TRBV30 CAWKRGPTGEQYF
TRBJ1-1 13 TRBV2 CASREPNRVWAFF
TRBJ2-4 13 TRBV11-2 CASSFTRENIQYF
TRBJ2-1 13 TRBV20-1 CSAREGGVNEQFF
TRBJ1-1 15 TRBV18 CASSGTGGWNTEAFF